This T cell receptor (beta chain) emerged from a study of CD8+ T cells in alopecia areata. cDNA reverse transcribed from extracted RNA served as the sequencing template. Data came from immunoSEQ multiplex PCR; TCRdb stores just in-frame clones and leaves some out. The repertoire includes roughly 150,000 clones, around half of them detected once, and roughly a fifth sits in the top ten. As concerns this clone: The antigen remains undetermined.

Findings of the study overall: Mouse data revealed clearer TCR sharing than patient data did, a gap possibly tied to HLA. Relative to normal scalp, lesional scalp, especially alopecia totalis/universalis, showed higher clonality.

Peripheral blood and lesional scalp punch biopsies were taken from alopecia areata patients. PBMCs served as the source from which CD4+ and CD8+ T cells were sorted. The clonotype originates from a human donor with alopecia areata. The input for sequencing was CD8+ T cells sorted from blood, taken at week 0.

The CDR3 loop reads CASSQVPGGAEDEQFF. CDR3 nucleotide sequence: TGCGCCAGCAGCCAAGTTCCGGGGGGGGCAGAGGATGAGCAGTTCTTC. The chain employs TRBV4-3 and TRBJ2-1; 8 bases match TRBD2. V lost 1 base to trimming and J lost 8 bases; unmatched junction nucleotides: 10. Germline assignment: CDR1 LGHNA and CDR2 YSLEER. This CDR3 comprises 16 residues.